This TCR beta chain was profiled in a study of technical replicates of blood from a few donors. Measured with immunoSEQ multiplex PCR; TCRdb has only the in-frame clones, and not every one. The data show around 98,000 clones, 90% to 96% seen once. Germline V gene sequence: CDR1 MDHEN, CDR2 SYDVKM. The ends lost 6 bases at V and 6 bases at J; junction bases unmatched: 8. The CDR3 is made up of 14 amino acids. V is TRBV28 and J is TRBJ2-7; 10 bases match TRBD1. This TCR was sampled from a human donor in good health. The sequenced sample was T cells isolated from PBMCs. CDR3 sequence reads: CASRKPGQGFEQYF. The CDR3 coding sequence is TGTGCCAGCAGAAAGCCGGGACAGGGGTTCGAGCAGTACTTC.